The present entry profiles one T cell receptor (beta chain) with its context. The genes are named according to mouse. Read data end 4 residues before the CDR3 end; the end is taken from the germline J gene. This CDR3 region has 13 residues. Germline V gene data show CDR1 as NNHDY and CDR2 as SYVADS. This specimen belongs to a study of CD8+ T cells in alopecia areata. Study in general: Recipients were roughly 6-10-week-old female C3H/HeJ mice grafted with skin from approximately 6-12-month-old C3H/HeJ donors with spontaneous alopecia.

Extracted RNA was reverse transcribed into cDNA, the sequencing template. Here immunoSEQ multiplex PCR was the method, and the copy in TCRdb shows in-frame clones only, minus some. The data show some 110,000 clones, with none appearing a single time. The sequencing sample was made of lesional skin. The receptor was derived from a C3H/HeJ mouse with alopecia areata. MHC haplotype of the mouse line: H2-k. V and J are TRBV13-3 and TRBJ2-7; D is perhaps TRBD1 (6 bases). The covered CDR3 bases are TGTGCCAGCAGTGAGGGAGGGGGAAAT. This translates into CASSEGGGN. The full CDR3 sequence reads CASSEGGGNEQYF.